A single sample is the source of the 6 T cell receptor beta chains below, sequenced in a study of control samples from healthy donors and cancer patients. TCRdb's copy holds only in-frame clones and misses some; the assay was immunoSEQ multiplex PCR. The sample carries about 120,000 clones, approximately 87% recorded once. Sequencing was carried out using blood. These TCRs come from a man aged 25-45 years in good health.

The chain uses TRBV24-1 and TRBJ1-2; maybe TRBD1 (6 bases). This CDR3 spans 14 amino acids. V was pared by 0 bases and J by 7 bases, with 11 bases between. In germline, CDR1 is KGHDR, CDR2 SFDVKD. CDR3 residues: CATSDLNRVGGYTF. The CDR3 nucleotides are TGTGCCACCAGTGATTTGAACAGGGTCGGTGGCTACACCTTC.

This clone was found once. This chain links TRBV5-1 with TRBJ1-6; no clear D. Trimming pared 3 bases from V and 7 bases from J, leaving 8 bases between. Germline values: CDR1 SGHRS, CDR2 YFSETQ. This CDR3 has 13 amino acids. CDR3 nucleotides: TGCGCCAGCAGCTCCGGTAGCAATTCACCCCTCCACTTT. As protein: CASSSGSNSPLHF. The full variable domain, rest sourced from reference TRBV5-1 and TRBJ1-6, is KAGVTQTPRYLIKTRGQQVTLSCSPISGHRSVSWYQQTPGQGLQFLFEYFSETQRNKGNFPGRFSGRQFSNSRSEMNVSTLELGDSALYLCASSSGSNSPLHFGNGTRLTVT.

The V gene is TRBV12-5, the J gene TRBJ2-4; the D gene is possibly TRBD1 (5 bases). The CDR3 totals 11 residues. Germline-derived CDR1 and CDR2 are LGHNT and FRNRAP. The V and J ends lost 6 bases and 15 bases respectively, with 15 bases between them. The CDR3 nucleotides are TGTGCTAGTGGGTCCTCCAGGGCATTGTACTTC. This encodes CASGSSRALYF.

The rearrangement joins TRBV3-1 (or the pseudogene TRBV3-2) to TRBJ1-1, with a possible D match to TRBD1 (5 bases). Trimming took off 4 bases at V and 1 base at J, with 10 bases between the two ends. Germline CDR1 LGHDT, CDR2 YNNKEL (reference sequence). CDR3 size: 14 residues. CDR3: CASSPRDRNTEAFF. CDR3 nucleotides: TGTGCCAGCAGCCCCCGGGACCGGAACACTGAAGCTTTCTTT.

The chain carries TRBV5-5 and TRBJ1-6, with a tentative D call TRBD1 (6 bases). The CDR3 sequence is 15 residues long. The germline V gene encodes CDR1 SGHKS and CDR2 YYEKEE (reference sequence). V lost 5 bases, J lost 7 bases, and 16 bases lay in between. This CDR3 reads CASSFADRGNSPLHF. CDR3 DNA: TGTGCCAGCAGTTTTGCGGACAGAGGGAATTCACCCCTCCACTTT.

The chain links TRBV29-1 to TRBJ1-1; D unclear. Germline V gene data show CDR1 as SQVTM and CDR2 as ANQGSEA. CDR3 length: 12 residues. With 6 bases removed from V and 4 bases from J, the gap between germline ends came to 12 bases. As DNA, the CDR3 is TGCAGCGTGGACGTGGGCGGCACTGAAGCTTTCTTT. The encoded protein is CSVDVGGTEAFF.